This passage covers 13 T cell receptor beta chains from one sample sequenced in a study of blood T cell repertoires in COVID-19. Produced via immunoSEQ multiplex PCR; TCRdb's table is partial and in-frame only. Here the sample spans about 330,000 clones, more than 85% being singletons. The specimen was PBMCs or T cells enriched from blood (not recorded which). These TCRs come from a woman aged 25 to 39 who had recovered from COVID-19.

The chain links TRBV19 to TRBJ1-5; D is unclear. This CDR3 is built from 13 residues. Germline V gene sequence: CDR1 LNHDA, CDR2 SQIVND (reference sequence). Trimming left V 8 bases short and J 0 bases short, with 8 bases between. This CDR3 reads CASAGDSNQPQHF. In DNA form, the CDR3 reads TGTGCCAGTGCAGGTGATAGCAATCAGCCCCAGCATTTT.

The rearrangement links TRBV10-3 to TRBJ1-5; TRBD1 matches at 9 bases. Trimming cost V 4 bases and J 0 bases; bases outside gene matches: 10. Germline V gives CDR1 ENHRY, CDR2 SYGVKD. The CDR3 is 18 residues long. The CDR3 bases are TGTGCCATCAGTGCCTCTCAAGGGACAGGGAATAGCAATCAGCCCCAGCATTTT. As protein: CAISASQGTGNSNQPQHF.

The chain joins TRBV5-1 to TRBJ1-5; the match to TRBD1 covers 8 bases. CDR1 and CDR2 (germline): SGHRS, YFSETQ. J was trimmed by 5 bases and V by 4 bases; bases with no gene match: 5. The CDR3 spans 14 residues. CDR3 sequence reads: CASSPRTGYQPQHF. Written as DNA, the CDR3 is TGCGCCAGCAGCCCCCGGACAGGGTATCAGCCCCAGCATTTT.

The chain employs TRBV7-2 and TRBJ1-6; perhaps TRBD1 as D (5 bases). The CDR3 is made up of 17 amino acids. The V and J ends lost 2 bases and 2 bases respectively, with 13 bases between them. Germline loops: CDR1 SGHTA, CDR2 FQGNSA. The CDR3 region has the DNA TGTGCCAGCAGCTTACCTCCTTTGACAGCCTATAATTCACCCCTCCACTTT. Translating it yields CASSLPPLTAYNSPLHF.

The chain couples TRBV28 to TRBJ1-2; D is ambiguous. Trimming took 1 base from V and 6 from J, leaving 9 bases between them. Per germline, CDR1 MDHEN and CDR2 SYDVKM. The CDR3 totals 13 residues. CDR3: CASSLSGNHGYTF. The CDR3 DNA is TGTGCCAGCAGTTTATCCGGGAACCATGGCTACACCTTC.

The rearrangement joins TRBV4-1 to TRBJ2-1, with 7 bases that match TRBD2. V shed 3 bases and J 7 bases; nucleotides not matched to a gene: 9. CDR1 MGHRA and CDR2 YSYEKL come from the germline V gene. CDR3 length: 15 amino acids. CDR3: CASSHSREGWNEQFF. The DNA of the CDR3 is TGCGCCAGCAGCCACTCGAGGGAGGGTTGGAATGAGCAGTTCTTC.

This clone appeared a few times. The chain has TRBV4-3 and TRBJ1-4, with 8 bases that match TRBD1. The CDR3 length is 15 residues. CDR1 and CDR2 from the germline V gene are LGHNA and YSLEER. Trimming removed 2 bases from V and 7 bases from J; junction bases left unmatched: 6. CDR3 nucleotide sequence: TGCGCCAGCAGCCAACGACAGGGGAGAATTGAAAAACTGTTTTTT. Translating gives CASSQRQGRIEKLFF.

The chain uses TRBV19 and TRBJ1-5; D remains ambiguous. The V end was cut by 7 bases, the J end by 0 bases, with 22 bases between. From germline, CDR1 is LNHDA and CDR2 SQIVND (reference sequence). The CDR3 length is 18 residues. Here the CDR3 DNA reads TGTGCCAGTACCACCGGAGGTTCCACTTTTTATAGCAATCAGCCCCAGCATTTT. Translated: CASTTGGSTFYSNQPQHF.

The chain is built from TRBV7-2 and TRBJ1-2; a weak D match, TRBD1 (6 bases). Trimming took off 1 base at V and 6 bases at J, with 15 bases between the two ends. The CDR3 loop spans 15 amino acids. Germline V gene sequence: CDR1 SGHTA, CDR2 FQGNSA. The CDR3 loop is CASSLVQGSRNGYTF. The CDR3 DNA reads TGTGCCAGCAGCTTAGTACAGGGTTCGCGGAATGGCTACACCTTC.

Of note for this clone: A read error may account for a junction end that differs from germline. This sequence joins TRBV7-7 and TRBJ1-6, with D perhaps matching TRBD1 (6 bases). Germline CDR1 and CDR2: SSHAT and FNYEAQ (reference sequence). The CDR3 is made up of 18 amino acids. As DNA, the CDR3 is TGTGCTAGCAGCTTCCCTCGGACAGAAAGAGCCTATAATTCACCCCTCCACTTT. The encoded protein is CASSFPRTERAYNSPLHF.

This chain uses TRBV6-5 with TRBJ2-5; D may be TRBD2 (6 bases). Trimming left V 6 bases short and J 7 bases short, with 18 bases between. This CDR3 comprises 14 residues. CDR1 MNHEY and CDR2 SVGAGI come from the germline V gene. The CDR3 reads CASSHSGLAGTQYF. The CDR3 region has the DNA TGTGCCAGCAGCCACTCGGGACTCGCGGGGACCCAGTACTTC.

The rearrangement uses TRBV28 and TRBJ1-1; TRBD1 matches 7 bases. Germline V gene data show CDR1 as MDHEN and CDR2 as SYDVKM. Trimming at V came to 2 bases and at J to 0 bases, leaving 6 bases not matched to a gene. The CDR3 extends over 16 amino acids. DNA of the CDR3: TGTGCCAGCAGTTTAGTATCAGGGGGAATGAACACTGAAGCTTTCTTT. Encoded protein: CASSLVSGGMNTEAFF.

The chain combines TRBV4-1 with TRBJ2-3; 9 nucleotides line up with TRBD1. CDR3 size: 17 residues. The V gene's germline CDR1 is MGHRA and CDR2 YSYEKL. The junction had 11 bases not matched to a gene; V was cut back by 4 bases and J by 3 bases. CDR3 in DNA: TGCGCCAGCAGCCCCCCACCGACAGGGGGTAGGACAGATACGCAGTATTTT. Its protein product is CASSPPPTGGRTDTQYF.